One TCR beta chain is described in this entry. This entry is derived from a study of T cells in Graves' hyperthyroidism and ophthalmopathy. Trimming left V 6 bases short and J 0 bases short, with 15 bases between. From germline, CDR1 is MDHEN and CDR2 SYDVKM. The CDR3 consists of 16 residues. From RNA transcripts, TCR beta CDR3 regions were amplified. A set of HTBI primers served as the primers for a first-round RT-PCR of the TCR CDR3. TCRdb recomputed calls from the multiplex PCR reads with MiXCR, one row per CDR3 protein. The sample holds under 300,000 distinct CDR3 sequences, roughly 22% seen once. V usage is TRBV28 and J usage is TRBJ1-5; no firm D call. Sequencing was done on a sample of blood. The source is a man between 25 and 39 years old with Graves' ophthalmopathy. CDR3 DNA: TGTGCCAGCAGCACTCGGGTGGAATATAGCAATCAGCCCCAGCATTTT. Translation gives CASSTRVEYSNQPQHF.